The 21 T cell receptor beta chains in this list originate from one sample, sequenced in a study of blood T cell repertoires in COVID-19 (dated by TCRdb to 2020 to 2021). The method was the immunoSEQ multiplex PCR assay. Imported from immuneACCESS, the table was reduced by TCRdb to in-frame sequences with V and J called. These copies leave out some clones; in studies compared against another copy, an unresolved V gene accounts for under half, and the cause of the remainder is not known. Present in this sample are approximately 170,000 clones, about 88% of which were seen just once. The leading ten clones occupy 1.5% to 2% of the sample. The specimen sequenced was peripheral blood. These receptors were taken from a young man who had recovered from COVID-19.

Only a few counts were recorded for this clone. The chain employs TRBV10-1 and TRBJ2-1, with 11 bases aligning to TRBD2. The CDR3 has 13 amino acids. Germline V gene data show CDR1 as WNHNN and CDR2 as SYGVQD (reference sequence). Germline trimming cut 8 bases from V and 12 bases from J; bases unmatched to any gene: 9. CDR3 in DNA: TGCGCCAGCGGGACTAGCGGACAACCCGGGCAGTTCTTC. The encoded protein is CASGTSGQPGQFF.

The CDR3, as DNA: TGTGCCAGTAGCGGGAGGGCCACCTACGAGCAGTACTTC. Residues: CASSGRATYEQYF. The chain recombines TRBV28 with TRBJ2-7; 11 nucleotides match TRBD2. CDR1 MDHEN and CDR2 SYDVKM come from the germline V gene. This CDR3 is 13 amino acids long. V was pared by 9 bases and J by 2 bases, with 3 bases of the junction left unmatched.

The chain carries TRBV19 and TRBJ2-1; D may be TRBD1 (6 bases). The CDR3 runs 15 residues. Deletions cut 0 bases from V and 4 bases from J, with 10 bases between. Per the germline V gene, CDR1 is LNHDA and CDR2 is SQIVND (reference sequence). The CDR3 DNA reads as TGTGCCAGTAGTATAGAGGACAGACTTTACAATGAGCAGTTCTTC. Translation gives CASSIEDRLYNEQFF.

This clone was recorded once. The chain has TRBV5-1 and TRBJ1-1, with a weak D call TRBD1 (5 bases). Deletions cut 6 bases from V and 3 bases from J, with 18 bases between. The CDR3 spans 15 residues. Germline loops: CDR1 SGHRS, CDR2 YFSETQ. The CDR3 here is CASTFGLQAYTEAFF. In DNA form, the CDR3 reads TGCGCCAGCACCTTTGGCTTACAGGCTTACACTGAAGCTTTCTTT.

J is TRBJ2-7 and V is TRBV10-3, with D perhaps matching TRBD2 (5 bases). The germline V gene encodes CDR1 ENHRY and CDR2 SYGVKD. With 3 bases removed from V and 6 bases from J, the gap between germline ends came to 12 bases. This CDR3 is built from 13 residues. The CDR3 nucleotides are TGTGCCATCAGTGATTCCCCCAGCGGCGAGCAGTACTTC. It encodes CAISDSPSGEQYF.

The chain links TRBV7-2 to TRBJ1-4; 7 nucleotides match TRBD1. The CDR3 sequence is 14 residues long. Germline V gives CDR1 SGHTA, CDR2 FQGNSA. V shed 3 bases, J shed 3 bases, and the junction held 1 base outside the gene matches. The CDR3 DNA reads as TGTGCCAGCAGCTTTGACAGGGCTAATGAAAAACTGTTTTTT. Its protein product is CASSFDRANEKLFF.

The rearrangement joins TRBV24-1 to TRBJ2-1; the D gene is possibly TRBD2 (6 bases). Per germline, CDR1 KGHDR and CDR2 SFDVKD. The CDR3 length is 16 residues. V was trimmed by 0 bases and J by 7 bases, leaving 15 bases between them. The CDR3 reads CATSDLTPGGDNEQFF. As DNA, the CDR3 is TGTGCCACCAGTGATTTGACCCCAGGCGGGGATAATGAGCAGTTCTTC.

This chain connects TRBV11-2 to TRBJ1-1, with D hard to call. The length of the CDR3 is 15 residues. The germline V gene encodes CDR1 SGHAT and CDR2 FQNNGV. V was pared by 0 bases and J by 3 bases, with 11 bases between. DNA of the CDR3: TGTGCCAGCAGCTTAGAGCCCGGGGTTTACACTGAAGCTTTCTTT. It codes for CASSLEPGVYTEAFF.

The chain links TRBV4-1 to TRBJ1-2, with D maybe TRBD1 (6 bases). The germline V and J ends were trimmed by 0 bases and 8 bases, with 7 bases remaining between them. CDR3 length: 12 residues. CDR1 and CDR2 (germline): MGHRA, YSYEKL. CDR3 residues: CASSQDGGGYTF. The DNA of the CDR3 is TGCGCCAGCAGCCAAGATGGGGGCGGCTACACCTTC.

The chain is built from TRBV5-1 and TRBJ1-1; TRBD1 might be the D (5 bases). This CDR3 comprises 14 residues. Germline CDR1 reads SGHRS; CDR2 reads YFSETQ. V shed 2 bases and J shed 4 bases, with 12 bases lying between them. CDR3 in amino acids: CASSFDSRITEAFF. DNA of the CDR3: TGCGCCAGCAGCTTTGACAGCCGCATCACTGAAGCTTTCTTT.

This chain's CDR3 is CASSPSYLNGYEQFF. The CDR3 region has the DNA TGTGCCAGCAGTCCCAGTTACCTTAACGGGTATGAGCAGTTCTTC. The chain recombines TRBV6-5 with TRBJ2-1, with D unresolved. CDR3 length: 15 residues. Trimming cost V 5 bases and J 8 bases, with 19 bases left between them. CDR1 and CDR2 (germline): MNHEY, SVGAGI.

This clone was picked up one time. The V gene is TRBV6-5, the J gene TRBJ2-2; 9 bases line up with TRBD1. The germline gives CDR1 MNHEY, CDR2 SVGAGI. There are 15 residues in the CDR3. Trimming took 3 bases from V and 4 from J; bases not matched to a gene: 3. The CDR3 protein is CASSYGTGITGELFF. The CDR3 coding sequence is TGTGCCAGCAGTTATGGGACAGGGATCACCGGGGAGCTGTTTTTT.

The chain employs TRBV7-3 and TRBJ2-1, with D tentatively TRBD2 (6 bases). Deletions cut 2 bases from V and 9 bases from J, with 11 bases between. Germline V gives CDR1 SGHTA, CDR2 FQGTGA. The CDR3 is made up of 13 amino acids. CDR3 nucleotide sequence: TGTGCCAGCAGCTTAGGCCAGGGAGGTGAGCAGTTCTTC. Translation gives CASSLGQGGEQFF.

This chain connects TRBV28 to TRBJ1-5; D is unclear. The V and J ends lost 5 bases and 0 bases respectively, with 11 bases between them. Germline loops: CDR1 MDHEN, CDR2 SYDVKM. This CDR3 comprises 15 residues. This CDR3 is CASSKRMNSNQPQHF. CDR3 nucleotide sequence: TGTGCCAGCAGTAAGAGGATGAATAGCAATCAGCCCCAGCATTTT.

The V gene is TRBV27, the J gene TRBJ2-7; D unclear. CDR1 MNHEY and CDR2 SMNVEV come from the germline V gene (reference sequence). The CDR3 length is 15 residues. Trimming pared 0 bases from V and 5 bases from J, leaving 14 bases between. This CDR3 is CASSLSGRNDHEQYF. DNA of the CDR3: TGTGCCAGCAGTTTATCCGGCAGGAACGACCACGAGCAGTACTTC.

The CDR3: CASSYPNPSRGRDPQPQHF. The CDR3, as DNA: TGTGCCAGCAGTTACCCCAACCCGTCCAGGGGGCGCGACCCTCAGCCCCAGCATTTT. The genes are TRBV6-2 or TRBV6-3 and TRBJ1-5; 8 nucleotides agree with TRBD1. V lost 2 bases and J lost 6; bases outside the gene matches: 18. Germline loops: CDR1 MNHEY, CDR2 SVGEGT. The CDR3 spans 19 residues.

The chain is built from TRBV5-1 and TRBJ2-1, with TRBD2 matching 7 bases. The germline CDR1 and CDR2 sequences are SGHRS and YFSETQ. J was trimmed by 7 bases and V by 0 bases; bases with no gene match: 4. CDR3 size: 14 residues. The chain's CDR3 is CASSLGGSGNEQFF. CDR3 nucleotide sequence: TGCGCCAGCAGCTTGGGCGGGAGCGGTAATGAGCAGTTCTTC.

This clone was found once. The chain combines TRBV2 with TRBJ2-3; TRBD2 aligns across 8 bases. Trimming removed 6 bases from V and 5 bases from J; junction bases left unmatched: 7. CDR3 length: 14 residues. CDR1 and CDR2 (germline): SNHLY, FYNNEI. CDR3 region: CASRDKTSVDTQYF. The CDR3 nucleotides read TGTGCCAGCAGGGATAAGACTAGCGTAGATACGCAGTATTTT.

The chain uses TRBV24-1 and TRBJ2-5; 7 bases agree with TRBD2. J lost 2 bases, V lost 5 bases, and 10 bases had no gene match. From germline, CDR1 is KGHDR and CDR2 SFDVKD. The CDR3 covers 16 residues. In DNA, the CDR3 is TGTGCCACCAGTGGGGGCAGTGGGAGGGCTCAAGAGACCCAGTACTTC. It translates to CATSGGSGRAQETQYF.

The CDR3 here is CASSPANTEAFF. CDR3 DNA sequence: TGTGCCAGCTCACCCGCGAATACTGAAGCTTTCTTT. This chain joins TRBV18 and TRBJ1-1, with D hard to call. Trimming took 3 bases from V and 5 from J, leaving 7 bases between them. The CDR3 runs to 12 residues. Germline V CDR1 and CDR2: KGHSH, LQKENI.

This clone appeared a single time. The V gene is TRBV28, the J gene TRBJ1-5; perhaps TRBD1 as D (5 bases). The CDR3 sequence is 12 residues long. V was cut by 6 bases and J by 4 bases, with 7 bases left in between. CDR1 and CDR2 from the germline V gene are MDHEN and SYDVKM. The chain's CDR3 is CASRTANQPQHF. The DNA for the CDR3 is TGTGCCAGCAGGACAGCAAATCAGCCCCAGCATTTT.